These T cell receptor beta chains were read from a single sample in a study of tumor and adjacent non-tumor tissue in lung cancer. TCRdb ran MiXCR on the multiplex PCR reads and lists one entry per CDR3 protein. The table records 75,000 to 80,000 distinct CDR3 sequences, roughly 80% of them present only once. Sequencing was performed on lung tumor tissue. The source of these receptors is a woman in her 50s with non-small cell lung cancer. Each CDR3 is given with its conserved first and last residue. A D gene is named only where the DNA matches it firmly. A row's size may be missing; if present it is once, few, many or a size class.

cdr3_aa	cdr3_nt	v_call	d_call	j_call	clone_size
CASSCSMDTEAFF	TGTGCCAGCAGTTGCTCCATGGACACTGAAGCATTCTTT	TRBV6-5	-	TRBJ1-1	-
CASSYFAGMAATFHNEQFF	TGTGCCAGCAGCTACTTTGCCGGAATGGCGGCTACCTTCCACAATGAGCAGTTTTTC	TRBV6-6	-	TRBJ2-1	-
CASSYLTGYPRYDEQFF	TGTGCCAGCAGTTACTTGACAGGCTATCCCCGTTACGATGAGCAGTTTTTC	TRBV6-2/TRBV6-3	-	TRBJ2-1	-
CASSLVGGAWFSYKPQHF	TGTGCCAGCAGTTTAGTTGGGGGGGCCTGGTTTAGCTATAAGCCCCAGCATTTT	TRBV12-3/TRBV12-4	-	TRBJ1-5	-
CASSNGTGVLAGELLF	TGTGCCAGCAGCAACGGGACAGGCGTATTAGCCGGGGAACTGTTGTTT	TRBV11-3	TRBD1	TRBJ2-2	-
CASSQDHYKANTEAFF	TGCGCCAGCAGCCAAGATCATTACAAGGCGAATACTGAAGCTTTCTTT	TRBV4-1	-	TRBJ1-1	-
CTSSQEQNSTNEKLFF	TGTACCAGTAGCCAAGAGCAGAACTCAACTAATGAAAAACTGTTTTTT	TRBV4-2	-	TRBJ1-4	-
CSVAPGIHQPHHF	-	TRBV29-1	-	TRBJ1-5	-
CASSFTGVENDYTF	TGTGCCAGCAGTTTCACAGGGGTGGAGAATGACTACACCTTC	TRBV6-6	TRBD1	TRBJ1-2	-
CSAGPRQGFTNEQFF	TGCAGTGCTGGGCCGAGACAGGGATTTACAAATGAGCAGTTCTTC	TRBV20-1	TRBD1	TRBJ2-1	-
CSVDFGRQETHYF	TGCAGTGTTGATTTCGGCAGACAAGAGACCCATTACTTC	TRBV29-1	-	TRBJ2-5	few
CSVGFAYGYTF	TGCAGCGTTGGATTTGCCTATGGCTACACCTTC	TRBV29-1	-	TRBJ1-2	-
CASSLGHYQKFF	TGTGCCAGCAGTTTGGGACATTACCAGAAGTTCTTC	TRBV11-2	-	TRBJ2-1	few
CSATPRGYEQFF	TGTAGTGCTACCCCGCGGGGGTATGAGCAGTTCTTC	TRBV20-1	TRBD2	TRBJ2-1	-
CSVWADSRITIYF	TGCAGCGTCTGGGCGGACTCTAGAATCACCATATATTTT	TRBV29-1	-	TRBJ1-3	-
CASIFKPEDNYGYTF	TGTGCCAGCATCTTCAAACCGGAAGATAACTATGGCTACACCTTC	TRBV6-1	-	TRBJ1-2	many
CSANPSWAYSEQFF	TGCAGTGCTAATCCTAGTTGGGCATACAGTGAGCAGTTCTTC	TRBV20-1	-	TRBJ2-1	few
CSALGCDYGYTF	TGCAGTGCCCTGGGGTGCGACTATGGCTACACCTTC	TRBV29-1	-	TRBJ1-2	-
CAIRDRLPYGYTF	TGTGCCATCCGGGACAGGCTTCCCTATGGCTACACCTTC	TRBV10-3	TRBD1	TRBJ1-2	-
CASSQTGGEADTQYF	TGCGCCAGCAGTCAGACAGGTGGCGAAGCAGATACGCAGTATTTT	TRBV4-3	-	TRBJ2-3	-
CASRDRVFREAFF	TGTGCCAGCAGAGACAGGGTTTTCCGTGAAGCTTTCTTT	TRBV6-2/TRBV6-3	TRBD1	TRBJ1-1	-
CASSQPSSGAYVLTF	TGTGCCAGCAGTCAGCCGAGCTCTGGGGCCTACGTCCTGACTTTC	TRBV4-2	-	TRBJ2-6	-
CSARDYSGYTDTQYF	TGCAGTGCTAGAGATTACAGCGGGTACACAGATACGCAGTATTTT	TRBV20-1	-	TRBJ2-3	many
CASSQDPVRADTQYF	TGCGCCAGCAGCCAAGACCCAGTCCGCGCAGATACGCAGTATTTT	TRBV4-3	-	TRBJ2-3	many
CSSSTGPNSYNEQFF	TGTTCCAGCAGCACGGGGCCTAACTCCTACAATGAGCAGTTCTTC	TRBV11-2	-	TRBJ2-1	-
CASRQQGANSHLRF	TGTGCCAGCAGACAACAGGGGGCCAATTCACACCTCCGCTTT	TRBV6-5	TRBD1	TRBJ1-6	once
CASSQGSRGGERETQYF	TGCGCCAGCAGCCAAGGTAGCAGGGGAGGGGAACGAGAGACCCAGTACTTC	TRBV4-1	-	TRBJ2-5	few
CAWRHKGENTGGLFF	TGTGCCTGGAGACACAAAGGGGAGAACACCGGGGGGCTGTTTTTT	TRBV30	-	TRBJ2-2	few
CSAAGTTTGSTDTQYF	TGCAGTGCCGCCGGCACTACGACAGGGAGCACAGATACGCAGTATTTT	TRBV20-1	TRBD1	TRBJ2-3	-
CASNRGSTETQYF	TGTGCCAGCAACAGGGGAAGCACAGAAACACAGTATTTT	TRBV5-4	TRBD1	TRBJ2-3	few
CSARRFLVAGGPWRYGQYF	TGCAGTGCTAGGAGGTTCCTGGTAGCGGGAGGGCCCTGGAGATACGGGCAGTACTTC	TRBV20-1	TRBD2	TRBJ2-7	-
CSTRVDRDVQPQHF	TGCAGTACTAGAGTCGACAGGGACGTTCAGCCCCAGCATTTT	TRBV20-1	TRBD1	TRBJ1-5	-
CTSSARDGIYNEQFF	TGTACCAGCAGCGCTCGGGACGGGATCTACAATGAGCAGTTCTTC	TRBV6-1	-	TRBJ2-1	-
CSSGATGGATQYF	TGCAGTAGCGGGGCAACGGGGGGAGCGACCCAGTACTTC	TRBV20-1	TRBD2	TRBJ2-5	-
CASRLGKTQYF	TGTGCCAGCAGGTTGGGAAAGACCCAGTACTTC	TRBV11-2	-	TRBJ2-5	-
CASTRRADNQLQHF	TGTGCCAGCACCAGAAGGGCTGACAATCAGCTCCAGCATTTT	TRBV6-2/TRBV6-3	-	TRBJ1-5	-
CVSSQVQGAVKNFFF	TGTGTCAGCAGCCAAGTCCAGGGGGCCGTGAAAAACTTTTTTTTT	TRBV4-2	TRBD1	TRBJ1-4	-
CSLGQDGDTQYF	TGCAGCCTTGGACAGGATGGTGATACGCAGTATTTT	TRBV29-1	TRBD1	TRBJ2-3	-